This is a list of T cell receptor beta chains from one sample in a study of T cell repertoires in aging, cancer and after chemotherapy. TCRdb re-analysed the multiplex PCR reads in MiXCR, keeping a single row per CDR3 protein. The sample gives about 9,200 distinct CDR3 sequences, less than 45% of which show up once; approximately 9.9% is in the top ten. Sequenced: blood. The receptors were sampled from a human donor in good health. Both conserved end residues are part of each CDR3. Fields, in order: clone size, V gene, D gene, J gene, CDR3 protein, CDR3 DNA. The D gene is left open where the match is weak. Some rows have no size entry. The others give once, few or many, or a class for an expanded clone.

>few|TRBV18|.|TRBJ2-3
CASSENRVQAQYF
TGTGCCAGCTCTGAAAACAGGGTCCAGGCGCAGTATTTT
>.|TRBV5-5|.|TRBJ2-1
CASSLGSLSKNNEQFF
TGTGCCAGCAGCTTGGGGTCCTTATCAAAAAACAATGAGCAGTTCTTC
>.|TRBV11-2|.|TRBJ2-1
CASSLDPVSSYNEQFF
TGTGCCAGCAGCTTAGATCCGGTGAGCTCCTACAATGAGCAGTTCTTC
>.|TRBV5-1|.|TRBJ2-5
CASSFELDQETQYF
TGCGCCAGCAGCTTTGAACTAGACCAAGAGACCCAGTACTTC
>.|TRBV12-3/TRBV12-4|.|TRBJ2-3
CASSLRGGASTDTQYF
TGTGCCAGCAGTTTAAGAGGGGGAGCTAGCACAGATACGCAGTATTTT
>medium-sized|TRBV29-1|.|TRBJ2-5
CSVELGLGGKETQYF
TGCAGCGTTGAACTGGGTTTGGGAGGCAAAGAGACCCAGTACTTC
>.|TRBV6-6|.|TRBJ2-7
CASSYSRAAYEQYF
TGTGCCAGCAGTTACTCCAGGGCGGCCTACGAGCAGTACTTC
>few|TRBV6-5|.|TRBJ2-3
CASSLRGLSTDTQYF
TGTGCCAGCAGCCTCAGGGGACTCAGCACAGATACGCAGTATTTT
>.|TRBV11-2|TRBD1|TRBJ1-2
CASSYGTGGFHYGYTF
TGTGCCAGCAGTTATGGGACAGGGGGCTTCCACTATGGCTACACCTTC
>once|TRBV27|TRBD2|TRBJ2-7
CASTRLAGCYEQYF
TGTGCCAGCACCCGACTAGCGGGATGCTACGAGCAGTACTTC
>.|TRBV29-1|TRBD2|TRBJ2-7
CSVPLLAGGGSYEQYF
TGCAGCGTCCCCCTACTAGCGGGAGGTGGCTCCTACGAGCAGTACTTC
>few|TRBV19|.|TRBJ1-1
CASRWDLNTEAFF
TGTGCCAGTAGATGGGACTTGAACACTGAAGCTTTCTTT
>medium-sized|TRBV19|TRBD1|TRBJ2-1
CASTPKTGVGYNEQFF
TGTGCCAGTACCCCAAAGACAGGGGTGGGGTACAATGAGCAGTTCTTC
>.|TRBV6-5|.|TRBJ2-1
CASRPRPDSNEQFF
TGTGCCAGCAGACCACGACCTGACAGCAATGAGCAGTTCTTC
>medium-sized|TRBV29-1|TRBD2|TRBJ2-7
CSVQRGRVTEQYF
TGCAGCGTCCAGCGGGGCAGGGTCACCGAGCAGTACTTC
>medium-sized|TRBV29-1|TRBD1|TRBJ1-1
CSVEEGAVTEAFF
TGCAGCGTGGAGGAGGGGGCTGTGACTGAAGCTTTCTTT
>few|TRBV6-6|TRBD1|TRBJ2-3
CASSPGQGIAVTQYF
TGTGCCAGCAGCCCTGGACAGGGCATCGCCGTCACGCAGTATTTT
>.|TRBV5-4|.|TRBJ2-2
CASSHMRGSTGELFF
TGTGCCAGCAGCCATATGAGGGGGAGCACCGGGGAGCTGTTTTTT
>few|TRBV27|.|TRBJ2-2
CASSLRGRGLAGELFF
TGTGCCAGCAGTCTTAGGGGCAGGGGTCTCGCCGGGGAGCTGTTTTTT
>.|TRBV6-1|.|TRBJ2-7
CASSEAGTFYEQYF
TGTGCCAGCAGTGAAGCTGGGACATTTTACGAGCAGTACTTC
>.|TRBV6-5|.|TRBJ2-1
CAISGSNEQFF
TGTGCCATCAGCGGGTCAAATGAGCAGTTCTTC
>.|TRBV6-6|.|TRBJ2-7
CASRYGRSAIGEQYF
TGTGCCAGCAGATACGGTCGGTCAGCGATCGGCGAGCAGTACTTC
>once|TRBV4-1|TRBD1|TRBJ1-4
CASSQMGVDRTNEKLFF
TGCGCCAGCAGCCAGATGGGGGTGGACAGGACTAATGAAAAACTGTTTTTT
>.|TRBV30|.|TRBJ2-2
CAWSVRNTGELFF
TGTGCCTGGAGTGTCCGAAACACCGGGGAGCTGTTTTTT
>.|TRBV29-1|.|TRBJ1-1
CSVGQFNTEAFF
TGCAGCGTTGGACAGTTCAACACTGAAGCTTTCTTT
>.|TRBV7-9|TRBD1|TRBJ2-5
CASSSRTGLSGETQYF
TGTGCCAGCAGTTCTCGGACAGGGCTGTCGGGAGAGACCCAGTACTTC
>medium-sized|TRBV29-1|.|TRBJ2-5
CSVVLAGGSQETQYF
TGCAGCGTTGTTCTGGCCGGAGGGAGTCAAGAGACCCAGTACTTC
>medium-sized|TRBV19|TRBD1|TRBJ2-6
CASSIRTGESSGANVLTF
TGTGCCAGTAGTATACGAACAGGGGAGAGCTCTGGGGCCAACGTCCTGACTTTC